Below are 13 T cell receptor beta chains sequenced from a single sample in a study of cytomegalovirus exposure and HLA in healthy donors. Researchers ran the PCR with 60 Vbeta and 13 Jbeta primers. Profiled with immunoSEQ multiplex PCR; TCRdb holds only in-frame clones, not every one. The profile covers more than 95,000 clones, with over 15% appearing a single time and roughly 2.7% taken by the ten largest. Sequenced input: PBMCs. These receptors all stem from a female donor in good health and CMV-seropositive.

This clone was seen only a few times. The rearrangement uses TRBV4-1 and TRBJ2-1; 11 bases align to TRBD2. The junction had 3 bases not matched to a gene; V was cut back by 4 bases and J by 1 base. Germline V gene sequence: CDR1 MGHRA, CDR2 YSYEKL. The CDR3 contains 16 residues. The CDR3, as DNA: TGCGCCAGCAGCCTTATAGCGGGAGGGTCCTACAATGAGCAGTTCTTC. Translated: CASSLIAGGSYNEQFF.

The rearrangement joins TRBV6-5 to TRBJ1-5; possible D gene TRBD1, 5 bases. Germline V CDR1 and CDR2: MNHEY, SVGAGI. V gave up 7 bases and J gave up 5 bases, with 12 bases separating them. The CDR3 spans 13 residues. CDR3 loop: CASTQGRDQPQHF. In DNA, the CDR3 is TGTGCCAGCACCCAGGGAAGAGATCAGCCCCAGCATTTT.

The V call is TRBV9, the J call TRBJ2-7; 7 bases match TRBD2. The ends lost 5 bases at V and 3 bases at J; junction bases unmatched: 8. Germline V gives CDR1 SGDLS, CDR2 YYNGEE. This CDR3 is built from 14 residues. The CDR3 sequence is CASSPGGFGYEQYF. CDR3 DNA sequence: TGTGCCAGCAGTCCGGGGGGTTTCGGCTACGAGCAGTACTTC.

This clone has only a few counts. The chain uses TRBV27 and TRBJ2-3; 10 positions agree with TRBD2. V lost 0 bases and J lost 2; bases outside the gene matches: 8. The CDR3 runs 18 residues. In germline, CDR1 is MNHEY, CDR2 SMNVEV (reference sequence). The CDR3 region is CASSLSRVAGGPTDTQYF. The CDR3 nucleotides read TGTGCCAGCAGTTTATCGAGGGTAGCGGGAGGCCCCACAGATACGCAGTATTTT.

The chain recombines TRBV2 with TRBJ1-3; possibly TRBD1 for D (6 bases). V lost 5 bases, J lost 8 bases, and 16 bases lay in between. Germline V lookup: CDR1 SNHLY, CDR2 FYNNEI. The CDR3 has 14 residues. CDR3 protein: CASSPNRDEYTIYF. The CDR3 DNA sequence: TGTGCCAGCAGTCCTAACAGGGATGAATACACCATATATTTT.

The V call is TRBV10-3, the J call TRBJ1-2, with 12 bases identical to TRBD1. CDR1 and CDR2 (germline): ENHRY, SYGVKD. There are 16 residues in the CDR3. V lost 6 bases and J lost 2; bases outside the gene matches: 7. The CDR3 spells CAIRGTGGEGNYGYTF. CDR3 bases: TGTGCCATCAGAGGGACAGGGGGCGAGGGGAACTATGGCTACACCTTC.

The chain links TRBV15 to TRBJ2-3, with D tentatively TRBD1 (6 bases). Trimming took off 2 bases at V and 1 base at J, with 10 bases between the two ends. Germline CDR1 is LNHNV and CDR2 is YYDKDF (reference sequence). The CDR3 has 15 amino acids. As DNA, the CDR3 is TGTGCCACCAGCAGATCGAGACAGGGCACAGATACGCAGTATTTT. Residues: CATSRSRQGTDTQYF.

The table lists this clone with a few counts. The chain combines TRBV6-5 with TRBJ2-5, with 9 bases aligning to TRBD2. The germline CDR1 and CDR2 sequences are MNHEY and SVGAGI. The CDR3 covers 14 residues. The V and J ends lost 5 bases and 4 bases, in that order; junction bases with no gene match: 5. CDR3 coding DNA: TGTGCCAGCAGTGCCGGGACTAGCCCAGAGACCCAGTACTTC. Translating gives CASSAGTSPETQYF.

This clone came up a few times. The V and J genes are TRBV6-5 and TRBJ1-5; 7 bases match TRBD1. The CDR3 covers 15 residues. V shed 6 bases and J 5 bases; nucleotides not matched to a gene: 10. In germline, CDR1 is MNHEY, CDR2 SVGAGI. The DNA of the CDR3 is TGTGCCAGCAGGTACGGGACAGCAGGCGATCAGCCCCAGCATTTT. It is translated as CASRYGTAGDQPQHF.

This chain links TRBV15 with TRBJ2-1; TRBD2 aligns across 8 bases. The CDR3 contains 16 residues. The ends lost 0 bases at V and 14 bases at J; junction bases unmatched: 15. Germline V lookup: CDR1 LNHNV, CDR2 YYDKDF (reference sequence). The CDR3 spells CATSRDRGLAGNREFF. CDR3 sequence (DNA): TGTGCCACCAGCAGAGATCGAGGGTTAGCGGGAAATAGGGAGTTCTTC.

This clone was observed a few times. The J gene is TRBJ2-7, the V gene TRBV4-2; tentatively, D is TRBD2 (6 bases). The CDR3 spans 14 residues. Trimming stripped 4 bases from V and 5 bases from J, with 15 bases between. CDR1 and CDR2 from the germline V gene are LGHNA and YNFKEQ. DNA for the CDR3: TGTGCCAGCAGCCCATACCCGTTAGCGGACGAGCAGTACTTC. It specifies CASSPYPLADEQYF.

In this sample, this clone turned up a few times. V and J are TRBV6-5 and TRBJ2-1, with D possibly matching TRBD2 (6 bases). Germline assignment: CDR1 MNHEY and CDR2 SVGAGI. Trimming cost V 8 bases and J 7 bases, with 15 bases left between them. The length of the CDR3 is 13 residues. For the CDR3, the DNA is TGTGCCAGCTCTGGGGCGGGGAATAATGAGCAGTTCTTC. Translation gives CASSGAGNNEQFF.

There are a few counts of this clone. The chain joins TRBV7-9 to TRBJ2-4, with 7 bases identical to TRBD2. The trim removed 3 bases at V and 8 bases at J, leaving 4 bases unmatched. The CDR3 contains 13 residues. CDR1 and CDR2 from the germline V gene are SEHNR and FQNEAQ (reference sequence). Written as DNA, the CDR3 is TGTGCCAGCAGCTTGGGAGGGCGGGACATTCAGTACTTC. Its protein product is CASSLGGRDIQYF.